These 14 T cell receptor beta chains were all obtained from the same sample, sequenced in a study of blood T cells in healthy people across ages. The authors ran a second PCR of 7 to 11 cycles using a sample-barcoded 5' primer and a J-beta primer mix. TCRdb fed the 5' RACE reads into MiXCR, producing one record per CDR3 protein. This table has hundreds of thousands of distinct CDR3 sequences, roughly 21% appearing once. The sample was blood. Source of these receptors: a man aged 65-85 years in good health.

The CDR3 sequence: CASSQEQSFTDTQYF. The CDR3 DNA reads TGCGCCAGCAGCCAAGAACAGAGCTTCACAGATACGCAGTATTTT. The rearrangement joins TRBV4-3 to TRBJ2-3; D is undetermined. The CDR3 covers 15 residues. The V and J ends lost 0 bases and 2 bases respectively, with 9 bases between them. The germline CDR1 and CDR2 sequences are LGHNA and YSLEER.

This clonotype was seen a few times. The rearrangement uses TRBV28 and TRBJ2-5; weak D call: TRBD2 (5 bases). The end of the DNA is better explained by TRBJ2-1, so the J call may be wrong. The CDR3 is 13 amino acids. The germline V gene has CDR1 MDHEN and CDR2 SYDVKM. CDR3 nucleotide sequence: TGTGCCAGCAGTCGAGGGAGTGGCTATGAGCAGTTCTTC. Its translation: CASSRGSGYEQFF.

The chain couples TRBV7-6 to TRBJ1-5; D is unclear. The germline CDR1 and CDR2 sequences are SGHVS and FNYEAQ. CDR3 length: 13 amino acids. V was clipped by 1 base and J by 7 bases, with 8 bases between them. CDR3 DNA: TGTGCCAGCAGCTTAGACCAAGGGCAGCCCCAGCATTTT. Its translation: CASSLDQGQPQHF.

The chain uses TRBV6-5 and TRBJ2-1; D tentatively reads TRBD1 or TRBD2 (6 bases each). There are 18 residues in the CDR3. Trimming took 2 bases from V and 3 from J, leaving 20 bases between them. Germline V CDR1 and CDR2: MNHEY, SVGAGI. CDR3 amino acids: CASSYTGAEGGYYNEQFF. CDR3 DNA sequence: TGTGCCAGCAGTTACACGGGGGCGGAGGGGGGTTACTACAATGAGCAGTTCTTC.

This clonotype occurred a few times. The CDR3 protein is CASSDDGTSHFPGSDTQYF. DNA for the CDR3: TGCGCCAGCAGTGACGACGGGACTAGTCATTTTCCGGGGTCGGATACGCAGTATTTT. J is TRBJ2-3 and V is TRBV10-2; 8 nucleotides line up with TRBD2. J gave up 6 bases and V 3 bases, and 20 bases lay outside the gene matches. The CDR3 has 19 amino acids. Germline CDR1 is WSHSY and CDR2 is SAAADI.

CDR3 loop: CASSLVGLGYEQFF. The CDR3 DNA sequence: TGTGCCAGCAGCTTAGTGGGTTTGGGGTATGAGCAGTTCTTC. V is TRBV7-9 and J is TRBJ2-1; D is unclear. Per germline, CDR1 SEHNR and CDR2 FQNEAQ (reference sequence). The CDR3 spans 14 residues. V was clipped by 1 base and J by 8 bases, with 12 bases between them. Full variable domain (remainder filled in from reference TRBV7-9 and TRBJ2-1): DTGVSQNPRHKITKRGQNVTFRCDPISEHNRLYWYRQTLGQGPEFLTYFQNEAQLEKSRLLSDRFSAERPKGSFSTLEIQRTEQGDSAMYLCASSLVGLGYEQFFGPGTRLTVL.

This clonotype appeared a few times. This sequence joins TRBV6-1 and TRBJ2-6; D is undetermined. V dropped 6 bases and J dropped 0 bases, with 9 bases sitting between them. The CDR3 is 15 amino acids. The germline gives CDR1 MNHNS, CDR2 SASEGT. The CDR3 DNA reads as TGTGCCAGCAGGAAGGAAGGCTCTGGGGCCAACGTCCTGACTTTC. Translated: CASRKEGSGANVLTF.

The chain carries TRBV3-1 and TRBJ2-4; 11 bases are shared with TRBD1. Germline trimming cut 3 bases from V and 9 bases from J; bases unmatched to any gene: 4. This CDR3 is built from 14 residues. Per the germline V gene, CDR1 is LGHDT and CDR2 is YNNKEL (reference sequence). The CDR3 DNA reads TGTGCCAGCAGCCATCGGGACAGGGGGGCCATTCAGTACTTC. It specifies CASSHRDRGAIQYF.

As for this clonotype: An end of the junction differs from the germline gene, which may be a read error. The chain couples TRBV20-1 to TRBJ2-7, with 7 positions matching TRBD1. The CDR3 is 14 residues long. Germline-derived CDR1 and CDR2 are DFQATT and SNEGSKA (reference sequence). The CDR3 coding sequence is TGCAGTGCTAGAGGACAGGGCAACTCCTACGAACAGTACTTC. Protein: CSARGQGNSYEQYF.

The chain is built from TRBV2 and TRBJ2-3; tentatively, D is TRBD2 (6 bases). Germline V gives CDR1 SNHLY, CDR2 FYNNEI. The CDR3 is 14 amino acids. Between the trimmed V and J ends, which lost 6 bases and 0 bases, there was a span of 10 bases. The CDR3 region is CASRPSESTDTQYF. CDR3 in DNA: TGTGCCAGCAGGCCTAGCGAGAGCACAGATACGCAGTATTTT.

The chain combines TRBV20-1 with TRBJ2-5, with D perhaps matching TRBD2 (5 bases). This CDR3 region has 13 residues. Per the germline V gene, CDR1 is DFQATT and CDR2 is SNEGSKA (reference sequence). The V end lost 1 base, the J end lost 1 base, and 7 bases lay between the germline ends. Written as DNA, the CDR3 is TGCAGTGCTAGAGTGCGGGTCCAAGAGACCCAGTACTTC. The encoded protein is CSARVRVQETQYF.

This rearrangement joins TRBV10-1 to TRBJ2-3; possible D gene TRBD2, 6 bases. V lost 7 bases and J lost 2, with 10 bases in between. The germline CDR1 and CDR2 sequences are WNHNN and SYGVQD (reference sequence). This CDR3 comprises 13 residues. This chain's CDR3 is CASTEGLTDTQYF. DNA for the CDR3: TGCGCCAGCACGGAGGGCCTCACAGATACGCAGTATTTT.

This clonotype came up a few times. This clone may be a read error of a much larger clone one base away. V and J are TRBV7-9 and TRBJ2-7, with a tentative D call TRBD1 (5 bases). CDR1 and CDR2 (germline): SEHNR, FQNEAQ (reference sequence). The CDR3 totals 12 residues. This CDR3 reads CASSFDSYEQHF. The CDR3 bases are TGTGCCAGCAGCTTCGACAGCTACGAGCAGCACTTC.

This clonotype has just a few counts. This chain links TRBV6-6 with TRBJ2-3; D is uncertain. Between the trimmed V and J ends, which lost 5 bases and 10 bases, there was a span of 10 bases. The CDR3 totals 11 residues. In germline, CDR1 is MNHNY, CDR2 SVGAGI (reference sequence). The CDR3 DNA sequence: TGTGCCAGCAGTCCTTGGTGGGCGCAGTATTTT. Amino acids: CASSPWWAQYF.